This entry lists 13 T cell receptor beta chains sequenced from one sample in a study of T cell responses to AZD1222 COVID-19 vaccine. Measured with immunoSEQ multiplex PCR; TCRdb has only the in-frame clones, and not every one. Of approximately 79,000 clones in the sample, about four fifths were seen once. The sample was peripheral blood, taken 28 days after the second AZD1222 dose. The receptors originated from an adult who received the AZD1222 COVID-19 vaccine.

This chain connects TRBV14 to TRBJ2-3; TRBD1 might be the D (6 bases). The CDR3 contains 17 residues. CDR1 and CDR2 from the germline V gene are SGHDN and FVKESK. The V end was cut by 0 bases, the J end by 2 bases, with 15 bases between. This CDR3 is CASSQDPVTGVTDTQYF. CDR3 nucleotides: TGTGCCAGCAGCCAAGATCCTGTGACAGGAGTCACAGATACGCAGTATTTT. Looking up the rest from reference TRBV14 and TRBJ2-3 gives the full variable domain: EAGVTQFPSHSVIEKGQTVTLRCDPISGHDNLYWYRRVMGKEIKFLLHFVKESKQDESGMPNNRFLAERTGGTYSTLKVQPAELEDSGVYFCASSQDPVTGVTDTQYFGPGTRLTVL.

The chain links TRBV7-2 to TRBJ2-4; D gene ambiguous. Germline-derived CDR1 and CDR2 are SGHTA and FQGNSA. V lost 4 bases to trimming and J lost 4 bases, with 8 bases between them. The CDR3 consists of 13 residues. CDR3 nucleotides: TGTGCCAGCAGCTCCCCCGATAAAAACATTCAGTACTTC. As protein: CASSSPDKNIQYF.

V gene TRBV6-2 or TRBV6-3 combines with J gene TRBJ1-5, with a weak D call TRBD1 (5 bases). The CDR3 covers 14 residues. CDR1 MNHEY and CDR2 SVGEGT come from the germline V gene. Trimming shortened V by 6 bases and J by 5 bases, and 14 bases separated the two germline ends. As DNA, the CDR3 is TGTGCCAGCAGCAAGGGGACCTCGGATCAGCCCCAGCATTTT. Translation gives CASSKGTSDQPQHF.

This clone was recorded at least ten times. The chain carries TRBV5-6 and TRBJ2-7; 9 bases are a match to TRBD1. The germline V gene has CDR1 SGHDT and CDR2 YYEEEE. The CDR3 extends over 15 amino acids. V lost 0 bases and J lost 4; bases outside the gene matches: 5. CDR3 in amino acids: CASSLGTGAMYEQYF. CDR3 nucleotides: TGTGCCAGCAGCTTGGGGACAGGGGCCATGTACGAGCAGTACTTC. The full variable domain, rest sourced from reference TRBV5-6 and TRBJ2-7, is DAGVTQSPTHLIKTRGQQVTLRCSPKSGHDTVSWYQQALGQGPQFIFQYYEEEERQRGNFPDRFSGHQFPNYSSELNVNALLLGDSALYLCASSLGTGAMYEQYFGPGTRLTVT.

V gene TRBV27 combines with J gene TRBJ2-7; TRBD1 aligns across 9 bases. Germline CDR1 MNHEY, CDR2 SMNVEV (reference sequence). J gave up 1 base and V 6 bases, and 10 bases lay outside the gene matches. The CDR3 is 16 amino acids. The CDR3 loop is CASSFTGTGRSYEQYF. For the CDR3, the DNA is TGTGCCAGCAGCTTCACCGGGACAGGGAGGTCCTACGAGCAGTACTTC.

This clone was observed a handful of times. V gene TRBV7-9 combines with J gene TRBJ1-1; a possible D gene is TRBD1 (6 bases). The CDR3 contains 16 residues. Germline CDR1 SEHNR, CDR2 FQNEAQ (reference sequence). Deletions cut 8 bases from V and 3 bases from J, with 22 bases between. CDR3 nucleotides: TGTGCCAGCGCACACCTTGGGGGCCGTACGGACACTGAAGCTTTCTTT. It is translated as CASAHLGGRTDTEAFF.

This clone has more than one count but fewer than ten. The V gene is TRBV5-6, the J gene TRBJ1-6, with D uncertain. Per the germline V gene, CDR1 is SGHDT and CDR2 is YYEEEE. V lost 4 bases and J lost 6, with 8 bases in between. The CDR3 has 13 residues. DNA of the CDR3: TGTGCCAGCAGCCTGAACCCTAATTCACCCCTCCACTTT. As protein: CASSLNPNSPLHF.

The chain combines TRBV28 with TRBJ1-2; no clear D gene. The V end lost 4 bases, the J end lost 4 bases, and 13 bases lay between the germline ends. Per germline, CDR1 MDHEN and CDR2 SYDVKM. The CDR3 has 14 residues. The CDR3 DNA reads TGTGCCAGCAGTTCGAACTTCGAAACCTATGGCTACACCTTC. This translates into CASSSNFETYGYTF.

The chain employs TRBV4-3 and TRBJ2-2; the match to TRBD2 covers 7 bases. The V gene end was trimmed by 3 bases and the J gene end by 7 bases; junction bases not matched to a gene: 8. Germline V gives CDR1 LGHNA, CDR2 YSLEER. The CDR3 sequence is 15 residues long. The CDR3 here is CASSQGGGPNGELFF. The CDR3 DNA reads TGCGCCAGCAGCCAGGGGGGAGGGCCGAACGGGGAGCTGTTTTTT.

CDR3 DNA sequence: TGCGCCAGCAGCTGGGCGGACAGGGTAAGCGAGCAGTTCTTC. Protein sequence: CASSWADRVSEQFF. The rearrangement uses TRBV5-1 and TRBJ2-1; 8 nucleotides line up with TRBD1. CDR1 is SGHRS, CDR2 YFSETQ, per germline. Trimming took 3 bases from V and 10 from J; bases not matched to a gene: 9. This CDR3 has 14 amino acids.

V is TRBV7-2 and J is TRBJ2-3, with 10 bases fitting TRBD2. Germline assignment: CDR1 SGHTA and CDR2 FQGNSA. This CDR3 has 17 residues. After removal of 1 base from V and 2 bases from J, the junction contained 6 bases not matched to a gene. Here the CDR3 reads CASSLVGLAAFTDTQYF. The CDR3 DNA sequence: TGTGCCAGCAGCTTAGTCGGACTAGCGGCGTTCACAGATACGCAGTATTTT.

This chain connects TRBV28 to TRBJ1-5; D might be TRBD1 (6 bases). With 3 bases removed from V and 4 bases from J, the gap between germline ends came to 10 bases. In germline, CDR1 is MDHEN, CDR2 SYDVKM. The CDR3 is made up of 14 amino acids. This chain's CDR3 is CASSFGGLNQPQHF. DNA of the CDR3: TGTGCCAGCAGTTTCGGGGGGCTTAATCAGCCCCAGCATTTT.

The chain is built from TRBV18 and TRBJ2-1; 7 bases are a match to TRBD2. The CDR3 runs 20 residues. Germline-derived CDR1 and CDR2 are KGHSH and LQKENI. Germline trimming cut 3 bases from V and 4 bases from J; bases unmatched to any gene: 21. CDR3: CASSPREGLRGPDLYNEQFF. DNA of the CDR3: TGTGCCAGCTCACCGAGGGAGGGCCTTAGGGGACCGGATCTTTACAATGAGCAGTTCTTC.